This TCR beta chain was recorded in a study of T cells in Graves' hyperthyroidism and ophthalmopathy. Findings and caveats of the study: In the analysis, a 13 V-J model separated ophthalmopathy from stable hyperthyroidism. In validation, the model predicted ophthalmopathy. These predictions came a median 6.5 months before onset. Among thyroid clonotypes expanded above 0.001, most also appeared in blood.

This clonotype was counted ten times or more. Its antigen is unknown. What was amplified from RNA transcripts were TCR beta CDR3 regions. During a first-round RT-PCR of the TCR CDR3, the HTBI primer set was used. TCRdb recomputed calls from the multiplex PCR reads with MiXCR, one row per CDR3 protein. The repertoire consists of a few hundred thousand distinct CDR3 sequences, with less than 25% occurring once and the leading ten covering about 25%. Germline loops: CDR1 SGHDN, CDR2 FVKESK. Trimming took off 7 bases at V and 10 bases at J, with 23 bases between the two ends. The CDR3 extends over 16 amino acids.

This TCR derives from a man younger than 35 with Graves' hyperthyroidism. What was sequenced was blood. The rearrangement uses TRBV14 and TRBJ2-6; D possibly corresponds to TRBD2 (6 bases). The CDR3 DNA reads as TGTGCCAGCACCCCCGGGAGAGGACTAAGGCCAAACGTCCTGACTTTC. Protein: CASTPGRGLRPNVLTF.